This T cell receptor beta chain was retrieved from a study of T cell clonality in common variable immunodeficiency. Per the germline V gene, CDR1 is SGHTA and CDR2 is FQGTGA. The CDR3 has 16 amino acids. Trimming shortened V by 1 base and J by 6 bases, and 16 bases separated the two germline ends. With respect to this clone: Its specificity is not known. The read stops 3 residues short of the end of the CDR3; the missing end is completed from the germline J gene.

Sequencing input was equivalent genomic DNA from CVID and controls. Libraries were prepared by immunoSEQ multiplex PCR; TCRdb keeps only in-frame clonotypes and omits some of them. The repertoire yields fewer than 25,000 clones, none seen only once; the top ten contain around 25%. Study findings and constraints: Reportedly, TCR beta sequences from common variable immunodeficiency showed fewer deletions and N-nucleotide insertions. Authors noted CVID clonality's cause needs subpopulation repertoire sequencing. Fewer TCRbeta clones were shared among CVID subjects than controls.

Replacement immunoglobulin had been given to every CVID subject for at least one year. This chain connects TRBV7-3 to TRBJ2-1; TRBD1 might be the D (5 bases). Material for sequencing was peripheral blood mononuclear cells. This sequence originates from a human donor with common variable immunodeficiency. The CDR3: CASSLRQSFLGNEQFF. The sequenced part of the CDR3 DNA is TGTGCCAGCAGCTTAAGACAGAGCTTCCTAGGCAATGAG.